A selection of T cell receptor beta chains follows, all from one sample in a study of shared clonotypes between healthy human individuals. TCRdb's copy holds only in-frame clones and misses some; the assay was immunoSEQ multiplex PCR. The repertoire has over a million clones, about four fifths of them found once; the top ten carry roughly 0.65%. Source material: memory CD4+ T cells from PBMCs. Receptors originate from a man between 18 and 29 years old in good health. Some clones in this sample may be carry-over from other donors' samples. The CDR3 runs from the conserved cysteine through the conserved F or W. D genes are given only for firm matches. For some rows the clone size is stated as once, few or many, or as a class when expanded; others skip it.

D gene,clone size,V gene,CDR3 length,J gene,CDR3 protein,CDR3 DNA
TRBD2,.,TRBV14,15,TRBJ2-1,CASSQLAGGVNEQFF,TGTGCCAGCAGCCAATTAGCGGGAGGGGTCAATGAGCAGTTCTTC
.,.,TRBV5-1,14,TRBJ1-5,CASSLTDSNQPQHF,TGCGCCAGCAGCTTAACGGATAGCAATCAGCCCCAGCATTTT
.,.,TRBV19,13,TRBJ2-6,CASSPFEANVLTF,TGTGCCAGTAGTCCCTTCGAGGCCAACGTCCTGACTTTC
.,once,TRBV18,15,TRBJ1-4,CASSGGQPTNEKLFF,TGTGCCAGCTCAGGAGGACAGCCAACTAATGAAAAACTGTTTTTT
.,.,TRBV4-1,18,TRBJ2-1,CASSPSNVIMEGYNEQFF,TGCGCCAGCAGCCCTTCAAACGTGATTATGGAGGGGTACAATGAGCAGTTCTTC
.,.,TRBV7-2,15,TRBJ2-1,CASSLDGTGYNEQFF,TGTGCCAGCAGCTTAGACGGGACTGGCTACAATGAGCAGTTCTTC
TRBD1,.,TRBV11-2,18,TRBJ1-5,CASSLVLSGGRRNQPQHF,TGTGCCAGCAGCTTAGTGTTGTCAGGGGGCAGAAGGAATCAGCCCCAGCATTTT
.,.,TRBV19,15,TRBJ2-3,CASSIRRPNADTQYF,TGTGCCAGTAGTATAAGGCGGCCAAACGCAGATACGCAGTATTTT
.,.,TRBV6-5,15,TRBJ1-1,CASSYSMTGNTEAFF,TGTGCCAGCAGTTACTCAATGACAGGGAACACTGAAGCTTTCTTT
TRBD2,few,TRBV7-8,16,TRBJ2-3,CASTNRREGGTDTQYF,TGTGCCAGCACCAACCGACGGGAGGGGGGCACAGATACGCAGTATTTT
.,.,TRBV5-6,13,TRBJ1-3,CASSREAGNTIYF,TGTGCCAGCAGCCGGGAAGCTGGAAACACCATATATTTT
TRBD1,.,TRBV5-1,15,TRBJ1-1,CASMPGGTGLTEAFF,TGCGCCAGCATGCCAGGAGGGACAGGGTTGACTGAAGCTTTCTTT
.,.,TRBV7-9,14,TRBJ1-6,CASSAQTGGSPLHF,TGTGCCAGCAGCGCCCAGACTGGGGGTTCACCCCTCCACTTT
.,.,TRBV29-1,13,TRBJ2-7,CSVAQRLSYEQYF,TGCAGCGTCGCCCAGCGCCTCTCCTACGAGCAGTACTTC
TRBD1,.,TRBV4-2,16,TRBJ1-3,CASSQVGQGAGNTIYF,TGTGCCAGCAGCCAAGTAGGACAGGGGGCCGGAAACACCATATATTTT
TRBD2,many,TRBV7-2,17,TRBJ2-7,CASSLFSGGNLAYEQYF,TGTGCCAGCAGCTTGTTTAGCGGGGGAAACCTAGCCTACGAGCAGTACTTC
.,many,TRBV28,14,TRBJ1-5,CASSFGQGHQPQHF,TGTGCCAGCAGTTTTGGCCAGGGACATCAGCCCCAGCATTTT